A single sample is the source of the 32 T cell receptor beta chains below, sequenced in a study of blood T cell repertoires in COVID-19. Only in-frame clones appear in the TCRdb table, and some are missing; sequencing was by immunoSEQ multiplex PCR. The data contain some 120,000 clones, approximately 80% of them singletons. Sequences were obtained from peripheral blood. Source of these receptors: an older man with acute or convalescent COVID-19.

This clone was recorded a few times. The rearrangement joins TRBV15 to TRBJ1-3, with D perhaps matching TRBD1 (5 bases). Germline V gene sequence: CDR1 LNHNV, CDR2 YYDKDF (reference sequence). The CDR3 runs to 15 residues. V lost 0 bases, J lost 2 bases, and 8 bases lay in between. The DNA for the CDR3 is TGTGCCACCAGCAGAGAAGGCAGGGCTGGAAACACCATATATTTT. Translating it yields CATSREGRAGNTIYF.

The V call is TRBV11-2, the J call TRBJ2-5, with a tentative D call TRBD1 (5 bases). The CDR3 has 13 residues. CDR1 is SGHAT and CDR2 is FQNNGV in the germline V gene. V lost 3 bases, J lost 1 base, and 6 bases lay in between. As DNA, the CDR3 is TGTGCCAGCAGCTTGACAGTCCAAGAGACCCAGTACTTC. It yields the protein CASSLTVQETQYF. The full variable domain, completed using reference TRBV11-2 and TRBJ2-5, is EAGVAQSPRYKIIEKRQSVAFWCNPISGHATLYWYQQILGQGPKLLIQFQNNGVVDDSQLPKDRFSAERLKGVDSTLKIQPAKLEDSAVYLCASSLTVQETQYFGPGTRLLVL.

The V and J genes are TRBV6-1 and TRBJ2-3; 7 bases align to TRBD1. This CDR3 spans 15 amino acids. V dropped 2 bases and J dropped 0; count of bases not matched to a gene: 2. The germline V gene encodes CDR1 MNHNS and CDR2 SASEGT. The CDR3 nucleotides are TGTGCCAGCAGTGAAAACAGGGGAAGCACAGATACGCAGTATTTT. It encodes CASSENRGSTDTQYF.

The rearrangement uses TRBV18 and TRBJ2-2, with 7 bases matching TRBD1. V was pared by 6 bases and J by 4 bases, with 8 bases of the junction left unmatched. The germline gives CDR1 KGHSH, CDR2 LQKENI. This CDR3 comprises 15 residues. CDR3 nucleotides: TGTGCCAGCTCTCTAGGACAGGCGATCACCGGGGAGCTGTTTTTT. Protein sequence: CASSLGQAITGELFF. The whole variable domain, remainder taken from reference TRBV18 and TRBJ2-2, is NAGVMQNPRHLVRRRGQEARLRCSPMKGHSHVYWYRQLPEEGLKFMVYLQKENIIDESGMPKERFSAEFPKEGPSILRIQQVVRGDSAAYFCASSLGQAITGELFFGEGSRLTVL.

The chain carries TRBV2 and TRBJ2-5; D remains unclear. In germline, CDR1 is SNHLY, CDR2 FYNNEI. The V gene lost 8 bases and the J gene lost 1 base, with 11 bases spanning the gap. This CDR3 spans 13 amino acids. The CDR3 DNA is TGTGCCAGCTCCTCCGGTCCCCAAGAGACCCAGTACTTC. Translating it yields CASSSGPQETQYF.

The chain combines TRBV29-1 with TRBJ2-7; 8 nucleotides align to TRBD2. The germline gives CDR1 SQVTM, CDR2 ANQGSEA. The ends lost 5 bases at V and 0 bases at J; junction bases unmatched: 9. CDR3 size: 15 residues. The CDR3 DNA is TGCAGCGTTAGCCGGGGGGGGCAAACCTCCTACGAGCAGTACTTC. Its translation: CSVSRGGQTSYEQYF.

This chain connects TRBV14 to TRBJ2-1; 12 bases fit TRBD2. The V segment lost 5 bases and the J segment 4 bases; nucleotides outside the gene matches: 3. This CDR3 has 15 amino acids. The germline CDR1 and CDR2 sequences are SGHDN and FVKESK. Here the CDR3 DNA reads TGTGCCAGCAGCGAACTAGCGGGGGGATACAATGAGCAGTTCTTC. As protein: CASSELAGGYNEQFF.

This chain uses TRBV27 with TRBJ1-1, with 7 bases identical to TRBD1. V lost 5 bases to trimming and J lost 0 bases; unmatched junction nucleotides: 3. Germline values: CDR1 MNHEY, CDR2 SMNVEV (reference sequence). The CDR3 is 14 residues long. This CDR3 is CASSVDRMNTEAFF. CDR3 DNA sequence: TGTGCCAGCAGTGTGGACAGGATGAACACTGAAGCTTTCTTT.

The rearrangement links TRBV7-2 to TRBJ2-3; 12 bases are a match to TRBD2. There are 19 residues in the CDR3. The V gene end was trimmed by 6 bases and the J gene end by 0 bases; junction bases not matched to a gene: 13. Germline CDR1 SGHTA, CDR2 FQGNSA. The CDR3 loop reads CASSRLAGGVRSSTDTQYF. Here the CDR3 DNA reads TGTGCCAGCAGTCGCCTAGCGGGGGGGGTCCGGAGTAGCACAGATACGCAGTATTTT.

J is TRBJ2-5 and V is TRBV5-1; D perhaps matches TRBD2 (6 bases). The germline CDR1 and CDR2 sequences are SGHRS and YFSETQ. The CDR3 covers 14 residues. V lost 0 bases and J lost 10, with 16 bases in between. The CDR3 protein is CASSLAGESRFQYF. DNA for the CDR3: TGCGCCAGCAGCTTGGCGGGAGAGTCAAGATTCCAGTACTTC.

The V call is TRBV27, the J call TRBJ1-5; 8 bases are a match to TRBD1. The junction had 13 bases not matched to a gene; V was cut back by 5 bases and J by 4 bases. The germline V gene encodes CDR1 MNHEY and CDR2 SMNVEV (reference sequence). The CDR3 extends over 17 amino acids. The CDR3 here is CASSPLRQTGENQPQHF. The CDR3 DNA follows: TGTGCCAGCAGTCCCCTTAGGCAGACAGGGGAGAATCAGCCCCAGCATTTT.

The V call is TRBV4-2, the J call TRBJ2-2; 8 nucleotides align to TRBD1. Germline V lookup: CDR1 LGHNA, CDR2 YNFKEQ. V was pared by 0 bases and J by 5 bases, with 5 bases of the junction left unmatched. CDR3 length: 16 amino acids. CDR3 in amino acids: CASSQDQGARTGELFF. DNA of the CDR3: TGTGCCAGCAGCCAAGACCAGGGGGCAAGGACCGGGGAGCTGTTTTTT.

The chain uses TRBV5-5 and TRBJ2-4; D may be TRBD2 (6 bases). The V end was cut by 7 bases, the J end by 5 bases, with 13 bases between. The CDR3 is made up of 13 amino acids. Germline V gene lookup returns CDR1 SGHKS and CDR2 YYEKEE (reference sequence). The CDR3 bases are TGTGCCAGCGGGGCGGGGATCGAAAACATTCAGTACTTC. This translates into CASGAGIENIQYF.

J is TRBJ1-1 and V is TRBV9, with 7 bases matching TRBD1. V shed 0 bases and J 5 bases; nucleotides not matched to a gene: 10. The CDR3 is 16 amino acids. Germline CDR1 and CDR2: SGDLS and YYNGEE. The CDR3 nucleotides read TGTGCCAGCAGCGTAGCTGCGACAGGGCTTAGAACTGAAGCTTTCTTT. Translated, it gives CASSVAATGLRTEAFF.

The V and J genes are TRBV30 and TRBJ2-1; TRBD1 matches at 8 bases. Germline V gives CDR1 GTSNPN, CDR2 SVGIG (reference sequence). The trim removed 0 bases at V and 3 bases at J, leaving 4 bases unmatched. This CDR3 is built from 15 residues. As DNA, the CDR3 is TGTGCCTGGAGTGTTTGGACAGGGTACTACAATGAGCAGTTCTTC. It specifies CAWSVWTGYYNEQFF.

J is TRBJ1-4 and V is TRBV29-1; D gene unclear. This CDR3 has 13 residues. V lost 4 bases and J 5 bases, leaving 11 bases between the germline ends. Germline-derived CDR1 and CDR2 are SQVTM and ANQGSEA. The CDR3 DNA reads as TGCAGCGTTGGGAGGACCGAAAATGAAAAACTGTTTTTT. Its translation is CSVGRTENEKLFF.

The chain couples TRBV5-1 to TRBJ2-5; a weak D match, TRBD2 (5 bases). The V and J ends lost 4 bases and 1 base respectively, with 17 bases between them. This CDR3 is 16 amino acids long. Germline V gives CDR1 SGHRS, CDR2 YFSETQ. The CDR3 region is CASSQTPSGIQETQYF. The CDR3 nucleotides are TGCGCCAGCAGCCAAACTCCGTCCGGGATCCAAGAGACCCAGTACTTC.

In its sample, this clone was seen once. The CDR3 spells CASSSNSGSRDLETQYF. CDR3 sequence (DNA): TGTGCCAGCAGTTCCAATTCGGGTTCCAGGGATCTCGAGACCCAGTACTTC. This sequence joins TRBV6-2 or TRBV6-3 and TRBJ2-5; D may be TRBD1 (5 bases). Trimming removed 4 bases from V and 5 bases from J, with 23 bases in between. CDR3 length: 17 amino acids. Germline V gene sequence: CDR1 MNHEY, CDR2 SVGEGT.

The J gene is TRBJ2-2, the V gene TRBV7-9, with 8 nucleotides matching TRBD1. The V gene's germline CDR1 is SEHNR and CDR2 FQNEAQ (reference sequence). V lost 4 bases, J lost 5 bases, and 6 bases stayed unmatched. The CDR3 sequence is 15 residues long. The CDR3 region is CASSSGQGQTGELFF. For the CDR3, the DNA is TGTGCCAGCAGCTCCGGACAGGGACAGACCGGGGAGCTGTTTTTT.

CDR3 nucleotide sequence: TGTGCCAGCAGTTACTCAACGGGTAACTATGGCTACACCTTC. Translation: CASSYSTGNYGYTF. V is TRBV6-5 and J is TRBJ1-2; unclear D gene. CDR3 length: 14 residues. V dropped 0 bases and J dropped 1 base, with 6 bases sitting between them. CDR1 is MNHEY, CDR2 SVGAGI, per germline.

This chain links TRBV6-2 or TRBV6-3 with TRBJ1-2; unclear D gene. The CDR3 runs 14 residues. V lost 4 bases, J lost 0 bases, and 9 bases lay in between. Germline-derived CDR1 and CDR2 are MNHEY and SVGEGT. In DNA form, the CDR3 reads TGTGCCAGCAGTTCAATGACACCTAACTATGGCTACACCTTC. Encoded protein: CASSSMTPNYGYTF.

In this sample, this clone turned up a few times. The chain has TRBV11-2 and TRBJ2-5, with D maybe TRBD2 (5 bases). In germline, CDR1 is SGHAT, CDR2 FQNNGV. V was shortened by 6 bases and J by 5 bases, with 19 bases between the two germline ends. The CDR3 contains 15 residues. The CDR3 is CASRPGSGGLETQYF. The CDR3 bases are TGTGCCAGCAGGCCAGGCAGCGGTGGTTTGGAGACCCAGTACTTC.

The CDR3 nucleotides read TGTGCCAGCAGTTCCGCGGGATCCTATAATTCACCCCTCCACTTT. Protein: CASSSAGSYNSPLHF. The rearrangement links TRBV6-5 to TRBJ1-6; D is uncertain. This CDR3 comprises 15 residues. Germline CDR1 MNHEY, CDR2 SVGAGI. V lost 4 bases and J 1 base, leaving 8 bases between the germline ends.

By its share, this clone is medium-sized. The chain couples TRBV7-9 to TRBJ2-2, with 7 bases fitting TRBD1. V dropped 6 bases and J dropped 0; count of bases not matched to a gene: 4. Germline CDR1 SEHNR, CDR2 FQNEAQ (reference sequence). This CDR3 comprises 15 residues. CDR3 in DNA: TGTGCCAGCAGGCCCGGGACAGCGAACACCGGGGAGCTGTTTTTT. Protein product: CASRPGTANTGELFF.

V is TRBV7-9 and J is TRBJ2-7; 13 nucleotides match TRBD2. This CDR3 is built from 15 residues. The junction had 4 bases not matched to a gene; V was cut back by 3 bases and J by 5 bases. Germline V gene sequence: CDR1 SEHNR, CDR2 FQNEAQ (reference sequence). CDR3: CASSLFGTSGDEQYF. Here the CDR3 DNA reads TGTGCCAGCAGCTTGTTCGGGACTAGCGGGGACGAGCAGTACTTC.

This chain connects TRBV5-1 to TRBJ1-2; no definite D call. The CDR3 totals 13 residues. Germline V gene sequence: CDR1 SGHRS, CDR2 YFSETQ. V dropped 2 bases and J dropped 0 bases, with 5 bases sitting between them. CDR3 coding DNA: TGCGCCAGCAGCTTATCTCCTAACTATGGCTACACCTTC. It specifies CASSLSPNYGYTF.

The CDR3 protein is CASSIWRGDTQYF. DNA for the CDR3: TGTGCCAGTAGTATTTGGCGGGGGGATACGCAGTATTTT. The J gene is TRBJ2-3, the V gene TRBV19, with TRBD2 matching over 7 bases. Germline CDR1 is LNHDA and CDR2 is SQIVND (reference sequence). Trimming cost V 3 bases and J 6 bases; bases outside gene matches: 3. This CDR3 contains 13 residues.

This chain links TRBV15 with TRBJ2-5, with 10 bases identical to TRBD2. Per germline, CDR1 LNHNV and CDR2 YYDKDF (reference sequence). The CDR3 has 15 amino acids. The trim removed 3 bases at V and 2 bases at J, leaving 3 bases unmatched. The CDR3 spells CATSRRTSGQETQYF. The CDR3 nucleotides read TGTGCCACCAGCAGGAGGACTAGCGGTCAAGAGACCCAGTACTTC.

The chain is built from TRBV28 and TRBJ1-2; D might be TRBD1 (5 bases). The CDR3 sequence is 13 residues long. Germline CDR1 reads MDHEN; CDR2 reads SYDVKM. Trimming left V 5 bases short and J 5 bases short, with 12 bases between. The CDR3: CASSPRQRYGYTF. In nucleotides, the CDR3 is TGTGCCAGCAGTCCGCGACAGAGATATGGCTACACCTTC.

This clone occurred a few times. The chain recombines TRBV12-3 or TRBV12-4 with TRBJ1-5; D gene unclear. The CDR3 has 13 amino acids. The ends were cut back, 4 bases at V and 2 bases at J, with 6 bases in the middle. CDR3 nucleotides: TGTGCCAGCAGTTCGTTAGGCAATCAGCCCCAGCATTTT. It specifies CASSSLGNQPQHF.

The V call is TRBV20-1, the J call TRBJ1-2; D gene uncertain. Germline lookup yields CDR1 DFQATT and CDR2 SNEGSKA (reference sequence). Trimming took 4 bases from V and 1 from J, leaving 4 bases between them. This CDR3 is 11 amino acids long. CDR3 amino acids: CSANINYGYTF. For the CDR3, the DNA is TGCAGTGCTAACATTAACTATGGCTACACCTTC.

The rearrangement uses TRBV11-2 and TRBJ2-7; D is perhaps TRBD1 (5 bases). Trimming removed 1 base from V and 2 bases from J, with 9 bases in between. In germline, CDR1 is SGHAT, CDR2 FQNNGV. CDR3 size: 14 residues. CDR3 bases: TGTGCCAGCAGCTTAGGTCAGGGAACCTACGAGCAGTACTTC. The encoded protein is CASSLGQGTYEQYF.